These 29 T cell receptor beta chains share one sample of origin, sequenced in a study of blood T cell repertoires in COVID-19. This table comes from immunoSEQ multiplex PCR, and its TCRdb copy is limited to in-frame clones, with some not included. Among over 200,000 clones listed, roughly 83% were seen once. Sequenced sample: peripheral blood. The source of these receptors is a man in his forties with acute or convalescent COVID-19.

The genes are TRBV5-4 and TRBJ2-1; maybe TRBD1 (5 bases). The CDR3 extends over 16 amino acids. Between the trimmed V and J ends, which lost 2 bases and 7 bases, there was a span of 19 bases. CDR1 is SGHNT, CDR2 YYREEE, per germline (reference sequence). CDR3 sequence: CASSFWQLGVRNEQFF. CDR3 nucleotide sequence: TGTGCCAGCAGCTTTTGGCAATTAGGGGTTAGGAATGAGCAGTTCTTC.

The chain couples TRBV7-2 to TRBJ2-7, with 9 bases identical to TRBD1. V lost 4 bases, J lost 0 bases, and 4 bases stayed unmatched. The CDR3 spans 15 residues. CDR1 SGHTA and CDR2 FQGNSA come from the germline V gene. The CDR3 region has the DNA TGTGCCAGCAGCTACAGACAGGGGGTCTCCTACGAGCAGTACTTC. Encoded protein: CASSYRQGVSYEQYF.

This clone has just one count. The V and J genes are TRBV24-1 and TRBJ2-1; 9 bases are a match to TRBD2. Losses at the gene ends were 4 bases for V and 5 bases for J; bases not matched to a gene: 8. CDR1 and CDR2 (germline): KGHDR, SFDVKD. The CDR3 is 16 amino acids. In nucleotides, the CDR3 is TGTGCCACCAGTGACCCGTTAGCGGGGGAAGACAATGAGCAGTTCTTC. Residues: CATSDPLAGEDNEQFF.

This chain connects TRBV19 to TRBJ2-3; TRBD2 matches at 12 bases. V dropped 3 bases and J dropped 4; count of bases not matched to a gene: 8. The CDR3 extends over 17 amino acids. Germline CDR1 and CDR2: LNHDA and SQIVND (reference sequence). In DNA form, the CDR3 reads TGTGCCAGTAGTATTCCAGCACTAGCGGGAGGATCAGATACGCAGTATTTT. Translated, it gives CASSIPALAGGSDTQYF.

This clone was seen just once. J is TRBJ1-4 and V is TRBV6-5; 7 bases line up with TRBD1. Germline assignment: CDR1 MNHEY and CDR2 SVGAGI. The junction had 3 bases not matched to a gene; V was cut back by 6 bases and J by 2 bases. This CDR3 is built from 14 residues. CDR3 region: CASRHRGTNEKLFF. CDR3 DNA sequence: TGTGCCAGCAGGCACAGGGGTACTAATGAAAAACTGTTTTTT.

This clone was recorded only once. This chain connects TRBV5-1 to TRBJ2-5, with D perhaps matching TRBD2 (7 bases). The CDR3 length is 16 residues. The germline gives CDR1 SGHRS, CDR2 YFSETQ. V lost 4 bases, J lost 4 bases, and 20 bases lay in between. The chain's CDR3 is CASSGGGSALGETQYF. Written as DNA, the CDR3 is TGCGCCAGCAGCGGGGGGGGCTCCGCCTTAGGAGAGACCCAGTACTTC.

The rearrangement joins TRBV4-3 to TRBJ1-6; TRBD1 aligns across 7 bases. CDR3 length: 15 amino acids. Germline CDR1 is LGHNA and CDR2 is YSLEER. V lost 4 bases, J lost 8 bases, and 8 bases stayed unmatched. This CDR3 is CASSLGTAGYSPLHF. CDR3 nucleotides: TGCGCCAGCAGCCTGGGGACAGCCGGATATTCACCCCTCCACTTT.

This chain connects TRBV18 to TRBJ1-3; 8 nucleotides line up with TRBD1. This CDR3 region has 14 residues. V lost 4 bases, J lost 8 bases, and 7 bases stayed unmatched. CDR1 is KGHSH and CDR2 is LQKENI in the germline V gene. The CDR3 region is CASSRQGAEDTIYF. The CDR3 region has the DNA TGTGCCAGCTCACGGCAGGGGGCCGAGGACACCATATATTTT.

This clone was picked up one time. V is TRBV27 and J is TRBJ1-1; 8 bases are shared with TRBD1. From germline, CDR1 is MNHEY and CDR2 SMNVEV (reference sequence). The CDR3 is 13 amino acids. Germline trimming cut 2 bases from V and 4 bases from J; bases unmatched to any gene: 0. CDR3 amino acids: CASSLQGATEAFF. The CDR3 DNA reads TGTGCCAGCAGTTTACAGGGGGCCACTGAAGCTTTCTTT.

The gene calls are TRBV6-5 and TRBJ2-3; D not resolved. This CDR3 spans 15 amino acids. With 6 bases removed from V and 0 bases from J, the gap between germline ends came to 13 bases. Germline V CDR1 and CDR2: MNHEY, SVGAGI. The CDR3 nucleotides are TGTGCCAGCAGCCACACCTGGGCTAGCACAGATACGCAGTATTTT. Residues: CASSHTWASTDTQYF.

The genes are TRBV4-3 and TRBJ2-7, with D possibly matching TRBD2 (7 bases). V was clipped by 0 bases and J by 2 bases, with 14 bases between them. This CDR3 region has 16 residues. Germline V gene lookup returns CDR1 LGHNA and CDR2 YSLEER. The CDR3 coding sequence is TGCGCCAGCAGCCAAGAGCCTGGGGGGGGCGCCTACGAGCAGTACTTC. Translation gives CASSQEPGGGAYEQYF.

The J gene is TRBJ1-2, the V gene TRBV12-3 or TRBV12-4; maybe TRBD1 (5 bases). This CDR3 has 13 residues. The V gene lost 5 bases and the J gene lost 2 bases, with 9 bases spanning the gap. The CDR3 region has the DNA TGTGCCAGCAGTGTTGGACAAAACTATGGCTACACCTTC. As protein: CASSVGQNYGYTF.

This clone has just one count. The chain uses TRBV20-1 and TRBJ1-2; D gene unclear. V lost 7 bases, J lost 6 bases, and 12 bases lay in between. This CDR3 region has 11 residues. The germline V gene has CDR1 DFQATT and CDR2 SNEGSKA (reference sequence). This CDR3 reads CSVTDSDGYTF. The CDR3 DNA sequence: TGCAGTGTCACAGATTCCGATGGCTACACCTTC.

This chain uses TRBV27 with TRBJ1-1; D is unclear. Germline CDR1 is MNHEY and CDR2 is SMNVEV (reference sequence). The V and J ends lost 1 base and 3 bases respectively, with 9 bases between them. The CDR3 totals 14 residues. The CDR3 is CASSLFGVYTEAFF. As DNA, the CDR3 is TGTGCCAGCAGTTTATTCGGGGTTTACACTGAAGCTTTCTTT.

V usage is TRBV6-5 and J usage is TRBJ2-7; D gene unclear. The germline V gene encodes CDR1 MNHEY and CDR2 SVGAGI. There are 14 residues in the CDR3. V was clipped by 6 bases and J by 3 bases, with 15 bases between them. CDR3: CASSQGGSYYEQYF. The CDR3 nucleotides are TGTGCCAGCAGCCAAGGCGGCAGTTACTACGAGCAGTACTTC.

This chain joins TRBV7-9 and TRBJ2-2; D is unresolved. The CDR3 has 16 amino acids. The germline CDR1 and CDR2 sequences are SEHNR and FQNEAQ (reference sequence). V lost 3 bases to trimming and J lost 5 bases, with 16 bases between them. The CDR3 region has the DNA TGTGCCAGCAGCTTGGTTCCGTTAGAGGATACCGGGGAGCTGTTTTTT. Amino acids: CASSLVPLEDTGELFF.

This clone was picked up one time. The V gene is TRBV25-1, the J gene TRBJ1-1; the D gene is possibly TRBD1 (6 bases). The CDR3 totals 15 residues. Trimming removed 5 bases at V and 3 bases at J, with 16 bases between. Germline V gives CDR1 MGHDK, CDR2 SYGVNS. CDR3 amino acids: CASSRSAGVDTEAFF. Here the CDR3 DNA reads TGTGCCAGCAGTAGATCGGCAGGGGTCGACACTGAAGCTTTCTTT.

The CDR3 loop reads CASSRNLAANEQFF. The CDR3 bases are TGTGCCAGCAGTCGAAATCTAGCGGCCAATGAGCAGTTCTTC. The chain has TRBV27 and TRBJ2-1; 7 bases agree with TRBD2. V trimming: 5 bases; J trimming: 6 bases; junction bases outside the gene matches: 7. CDR3 length equals 14 residues. CDR1 is MNHEY, CDR2 SMNVEV, per germline (reference sequence).

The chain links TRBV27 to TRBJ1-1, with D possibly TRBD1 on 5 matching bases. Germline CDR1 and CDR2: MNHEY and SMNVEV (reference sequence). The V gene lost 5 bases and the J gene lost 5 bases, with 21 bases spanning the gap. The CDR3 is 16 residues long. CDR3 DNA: TGTGCCAGCAGTGGATTTCAGGGAAAACTGACTACTGAAGCTTTCTTT. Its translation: CASSGFQGKLTTEAFF.

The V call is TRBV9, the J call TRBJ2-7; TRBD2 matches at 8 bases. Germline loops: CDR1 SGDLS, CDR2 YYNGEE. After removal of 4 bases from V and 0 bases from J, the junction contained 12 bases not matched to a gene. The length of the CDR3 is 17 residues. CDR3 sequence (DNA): TGTGCCAGCAGCCCGGGGGCTAGCGGGCCCAGCTCCTACGAGCAGTACTTC. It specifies CASSPGASGPSSYEQYF.

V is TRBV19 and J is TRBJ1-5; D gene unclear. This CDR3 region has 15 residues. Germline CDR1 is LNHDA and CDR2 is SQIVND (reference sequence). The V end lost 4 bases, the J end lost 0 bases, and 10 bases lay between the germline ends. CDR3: CASSRPGHSNQPQHF. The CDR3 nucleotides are TGTGCCAGTAGTAGGCCAGGTCATAGCAATCAGCCCCAGCATTTT. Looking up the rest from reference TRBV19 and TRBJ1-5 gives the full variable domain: DGGITQSPKYLFRKEGQNVTLSCEQNLNHDAMYWYRQDPGQGLRLIYYSQIVNDFQKGDIAEGYSVSREKKESFPLTVTSAQKNPTAFYLCASSRPGHSNQPQHFGDGTRLSIL.

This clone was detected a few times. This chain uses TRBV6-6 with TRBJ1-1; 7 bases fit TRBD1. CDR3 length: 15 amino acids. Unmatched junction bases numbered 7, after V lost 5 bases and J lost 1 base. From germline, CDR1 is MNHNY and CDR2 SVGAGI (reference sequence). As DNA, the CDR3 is TGTGCCAGCAGTCACCCAGGGGGAGGGAACACTGAAGCTTTCTTT. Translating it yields CASSHPGGGNTEAFF.

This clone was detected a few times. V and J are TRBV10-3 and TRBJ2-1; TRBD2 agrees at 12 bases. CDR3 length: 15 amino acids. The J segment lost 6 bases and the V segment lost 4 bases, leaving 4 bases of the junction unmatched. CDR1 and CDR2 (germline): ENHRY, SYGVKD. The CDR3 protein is CAISVLAGGSNEQFF. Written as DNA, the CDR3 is TGTGCCATCAGTGTTCTAGCGGGAGGGTCCAATGAGCAGTTCTTC.

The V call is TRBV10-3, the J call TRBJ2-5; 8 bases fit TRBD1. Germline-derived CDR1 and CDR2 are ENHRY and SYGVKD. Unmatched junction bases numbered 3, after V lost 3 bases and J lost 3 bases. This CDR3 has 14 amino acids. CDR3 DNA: TGTGCCATCAGTGAAGGACAGGGCGAAGAGACCCAGTACTTC. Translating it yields CAISEGQGEETQYF.

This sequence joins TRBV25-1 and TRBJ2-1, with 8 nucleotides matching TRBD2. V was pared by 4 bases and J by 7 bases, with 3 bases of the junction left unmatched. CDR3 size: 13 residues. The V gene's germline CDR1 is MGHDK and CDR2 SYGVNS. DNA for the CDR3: TGTGCCAGCAGTGTACCGGGAGGGAATGAGCAGTTCTTC. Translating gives CASSVPGGNEQFF.

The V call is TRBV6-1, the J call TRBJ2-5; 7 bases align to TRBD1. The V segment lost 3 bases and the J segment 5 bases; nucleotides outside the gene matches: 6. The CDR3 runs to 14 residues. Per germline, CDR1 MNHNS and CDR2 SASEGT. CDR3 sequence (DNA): TGTGCCAGCAGTGATGGACAGGCCCGGGAGACCCAGTACTTC. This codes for CASSDGQARETQYF.

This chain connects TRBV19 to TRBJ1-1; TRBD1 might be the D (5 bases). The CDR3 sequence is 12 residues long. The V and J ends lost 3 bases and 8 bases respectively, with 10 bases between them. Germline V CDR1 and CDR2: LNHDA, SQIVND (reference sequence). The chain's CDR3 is CASSMHRGEAFF. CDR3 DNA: TGTGCCAGTAGTATGCACCGGGGGGAAGCTTTCTTT.

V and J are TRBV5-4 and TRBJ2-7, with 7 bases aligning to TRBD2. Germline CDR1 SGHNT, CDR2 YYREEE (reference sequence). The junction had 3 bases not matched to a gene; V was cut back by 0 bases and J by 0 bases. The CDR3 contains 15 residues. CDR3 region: CASSLGTRGSYEQYF. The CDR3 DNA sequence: TGTGCCAGCAGCTTGGGGACTAGGGGCTCCTACGAGCAGTACTTC.

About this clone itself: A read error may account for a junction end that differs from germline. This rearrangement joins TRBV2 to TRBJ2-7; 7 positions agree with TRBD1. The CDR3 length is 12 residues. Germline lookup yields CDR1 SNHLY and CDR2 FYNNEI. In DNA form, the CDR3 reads TGTGCCAGCAGGTTCGACAGGGAGCCCCCGAACTTC. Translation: CASRFDREPPNF.